This entry concerns a single T cell receptor beta chain. Its cognate antigen is unknown. These data are taken from a study of Ad26.COV2.S vaccination and SARS-CoV-2 variants. The germline V gene encodes CDR1 SGHAT and CDR2 FQNNGV. The length of the CDR3 is 15 residues. Trimming took 5 bases from V and 0 from J, leaving 11 bases between them. Profiled with immunoSEQ multiplex PCR; TCRdb holds only in-frame clones, not every one. The sample yields tens of thousands of clones, about four fifths seen once. Study conclusions and caveats: From the TCR breadth and depth analyses, total T cell responses may have been underestimated.

The chain joins TRBV11-2 to TRBJ1-3; no definite D call. The sequence was obtained from a human donor who had recovered from COVID-19. Here the sequenced sample was peripheral blood, taken after recovery from COVID-19. Here the CDR3 DNA reads TGTGCCAGCAGCCCCAGCCCGCTCTCTGGAAACACCATATATTTT. Protein sequence: CASSPSPLSGNTIYF.